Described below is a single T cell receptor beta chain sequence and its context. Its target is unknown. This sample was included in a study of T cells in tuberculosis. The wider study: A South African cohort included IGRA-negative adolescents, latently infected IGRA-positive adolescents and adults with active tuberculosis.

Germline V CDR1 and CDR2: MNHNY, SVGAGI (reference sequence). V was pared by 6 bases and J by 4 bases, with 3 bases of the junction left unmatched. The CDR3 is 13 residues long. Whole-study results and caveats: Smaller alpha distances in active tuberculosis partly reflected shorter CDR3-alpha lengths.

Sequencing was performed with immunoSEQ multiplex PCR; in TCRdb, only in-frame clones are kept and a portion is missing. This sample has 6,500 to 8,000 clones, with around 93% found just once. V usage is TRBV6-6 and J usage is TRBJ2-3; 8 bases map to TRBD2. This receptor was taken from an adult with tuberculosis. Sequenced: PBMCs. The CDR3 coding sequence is TGTGCCAGCAGCCCCGGGGGGGCAGATACGCAGTATTTT. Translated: CASSPGGADTQYF.